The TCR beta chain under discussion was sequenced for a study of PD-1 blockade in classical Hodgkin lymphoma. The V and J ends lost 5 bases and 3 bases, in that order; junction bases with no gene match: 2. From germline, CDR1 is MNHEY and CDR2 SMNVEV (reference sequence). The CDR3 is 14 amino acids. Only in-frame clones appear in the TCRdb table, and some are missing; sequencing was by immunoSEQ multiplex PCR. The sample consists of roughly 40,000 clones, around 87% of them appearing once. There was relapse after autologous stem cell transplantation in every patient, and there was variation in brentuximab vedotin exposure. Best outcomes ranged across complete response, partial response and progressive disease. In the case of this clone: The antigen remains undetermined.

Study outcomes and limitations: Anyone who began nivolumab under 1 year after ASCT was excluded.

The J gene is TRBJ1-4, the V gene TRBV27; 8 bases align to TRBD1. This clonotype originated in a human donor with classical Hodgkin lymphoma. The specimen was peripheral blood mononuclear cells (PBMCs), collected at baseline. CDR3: CASSDRGANEKLFF. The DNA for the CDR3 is TGTGCCAGCAGTGACAGGGGTGCTAATGAAAAACTGTTTTTT. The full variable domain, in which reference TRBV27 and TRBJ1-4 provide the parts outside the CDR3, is EAQVTQNPRYLITVTGKKLTVTCSQNMNHEYMSWYRQDPGLGLRQIYYSMNVEVTDKGDVPEGYKVSRKEKRNFPLILESPSPNQTSLYFCASSDRGANEKLFFGSGTQLSVL.